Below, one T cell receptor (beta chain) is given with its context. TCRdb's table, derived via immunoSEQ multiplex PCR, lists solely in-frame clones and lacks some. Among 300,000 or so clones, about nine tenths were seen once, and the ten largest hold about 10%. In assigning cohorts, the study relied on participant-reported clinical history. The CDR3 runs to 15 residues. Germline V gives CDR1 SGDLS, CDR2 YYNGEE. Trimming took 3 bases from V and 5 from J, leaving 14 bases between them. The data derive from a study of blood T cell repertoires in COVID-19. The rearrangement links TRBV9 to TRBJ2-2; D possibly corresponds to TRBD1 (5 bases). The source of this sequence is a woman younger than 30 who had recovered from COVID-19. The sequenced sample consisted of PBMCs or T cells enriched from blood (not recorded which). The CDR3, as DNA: TGTGCCAGCAGCGAAGGGGCTAGTCATACCGGGGAGCTGTTTTTT. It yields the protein CASSEGASHTGELFF.